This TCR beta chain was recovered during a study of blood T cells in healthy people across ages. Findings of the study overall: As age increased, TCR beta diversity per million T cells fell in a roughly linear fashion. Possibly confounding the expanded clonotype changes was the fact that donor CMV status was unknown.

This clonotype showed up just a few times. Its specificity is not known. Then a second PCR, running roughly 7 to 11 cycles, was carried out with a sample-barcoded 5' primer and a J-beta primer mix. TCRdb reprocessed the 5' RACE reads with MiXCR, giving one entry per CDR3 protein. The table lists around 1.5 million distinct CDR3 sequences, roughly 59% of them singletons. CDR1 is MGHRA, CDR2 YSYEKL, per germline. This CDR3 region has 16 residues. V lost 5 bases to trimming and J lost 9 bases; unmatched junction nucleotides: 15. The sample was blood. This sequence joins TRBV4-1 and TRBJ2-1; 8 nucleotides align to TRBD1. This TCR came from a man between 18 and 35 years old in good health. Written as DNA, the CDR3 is TGCGCCAGCAGCGTTACCGGGACAGGTCGTACCTTTGAGCAGTTCTTC. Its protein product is CASSVTGTGRTFEQFF.